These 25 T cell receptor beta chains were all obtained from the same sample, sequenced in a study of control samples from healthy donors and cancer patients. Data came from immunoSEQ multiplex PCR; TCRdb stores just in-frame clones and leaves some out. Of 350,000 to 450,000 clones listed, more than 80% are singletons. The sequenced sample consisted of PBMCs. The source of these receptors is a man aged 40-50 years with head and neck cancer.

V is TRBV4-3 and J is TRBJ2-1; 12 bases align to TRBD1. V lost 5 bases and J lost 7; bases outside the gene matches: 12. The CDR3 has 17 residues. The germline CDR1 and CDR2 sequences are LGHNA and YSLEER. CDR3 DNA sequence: TGCGCCAGCAGCGAAGGGACAGGGGGCGTGACTAGGAATGAGCAGTTCTTC. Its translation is CASSEGTGGVTRNEQFF.

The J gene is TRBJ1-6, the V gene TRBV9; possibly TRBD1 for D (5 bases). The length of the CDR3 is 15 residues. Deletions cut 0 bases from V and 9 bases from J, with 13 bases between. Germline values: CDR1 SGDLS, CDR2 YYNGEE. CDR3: CASSVGGALGSPLHF. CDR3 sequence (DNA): TGTGCCAGCAGCGTAGGAGGGGCCCTGGGTTCACCCCTCCACTTT.

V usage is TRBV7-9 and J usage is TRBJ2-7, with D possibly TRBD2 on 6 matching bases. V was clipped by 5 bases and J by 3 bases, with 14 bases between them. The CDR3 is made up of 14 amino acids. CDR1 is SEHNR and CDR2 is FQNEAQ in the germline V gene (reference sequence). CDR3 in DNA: TGTGCCAGCAGCGGTTCGGGACTGCACTACGAGCAGTACTTC. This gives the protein CASSGSGLHYEQYF.

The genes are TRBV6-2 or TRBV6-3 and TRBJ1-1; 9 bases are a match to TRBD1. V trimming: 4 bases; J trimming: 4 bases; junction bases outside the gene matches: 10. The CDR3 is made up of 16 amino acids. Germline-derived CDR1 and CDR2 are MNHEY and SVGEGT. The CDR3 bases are TGTGCCAGCAGTTGGACCGGGACAGGGTATCCCACTGAAGCTTTCTTT. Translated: CASSWTGTGYPTEAFF.

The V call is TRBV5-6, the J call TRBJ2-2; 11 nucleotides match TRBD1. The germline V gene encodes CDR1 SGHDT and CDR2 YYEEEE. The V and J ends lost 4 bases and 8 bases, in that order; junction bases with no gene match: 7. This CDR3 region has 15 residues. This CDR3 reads CASSPGTGGVGELFF. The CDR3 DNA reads TGTGCCAGCAGCCCCGGGACAGGGGGAGTTGGGGAGCTGTTTTTT. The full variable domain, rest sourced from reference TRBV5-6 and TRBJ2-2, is DAGVTQSPTHLIKTRGQQVTLRCSPKSGHDTVSWYQQALGQGPQFIFQYYEEEERQRGNFPDRFSGHQFPNYSSELNVNALLLGDSALYLCASSPGTGGVGELFFGEGSRLTVL.

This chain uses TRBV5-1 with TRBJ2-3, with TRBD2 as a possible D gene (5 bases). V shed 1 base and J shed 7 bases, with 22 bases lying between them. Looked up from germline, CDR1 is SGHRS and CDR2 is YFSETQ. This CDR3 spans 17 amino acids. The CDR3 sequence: CASSLSNAGSPQNTQYF. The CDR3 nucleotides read TGCGCCAGCAGCTTGTCGAATGCGGGCTCGCCACAGAATACGCAGTATTTT.

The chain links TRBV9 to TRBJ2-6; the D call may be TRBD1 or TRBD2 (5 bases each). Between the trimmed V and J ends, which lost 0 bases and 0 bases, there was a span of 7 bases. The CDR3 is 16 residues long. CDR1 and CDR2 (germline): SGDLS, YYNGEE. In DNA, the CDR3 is TGTGCCAGCAGCGTAGTGGGGACCTCTGGGGCCAACGTCCTGACTTTC. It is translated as CASSVVGTSGANVLTF.

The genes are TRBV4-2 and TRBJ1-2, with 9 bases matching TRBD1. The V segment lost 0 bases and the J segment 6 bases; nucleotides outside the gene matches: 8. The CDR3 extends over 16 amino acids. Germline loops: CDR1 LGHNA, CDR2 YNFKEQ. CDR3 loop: CASSQDFETGGDGYTF. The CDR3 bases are TGTGCCAGCAGCCAAGACTTCGAGACAGGGGGGGATGGCTACACCTTC.

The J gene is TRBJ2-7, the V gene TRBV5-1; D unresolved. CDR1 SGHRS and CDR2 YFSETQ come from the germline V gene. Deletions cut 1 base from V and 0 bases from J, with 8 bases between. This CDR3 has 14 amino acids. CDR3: CASSLFSDSYEQYF. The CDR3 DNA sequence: TGCGCCAGCAGCTTGTTCTCGGACTCCTACGAGCAGTACTTC.

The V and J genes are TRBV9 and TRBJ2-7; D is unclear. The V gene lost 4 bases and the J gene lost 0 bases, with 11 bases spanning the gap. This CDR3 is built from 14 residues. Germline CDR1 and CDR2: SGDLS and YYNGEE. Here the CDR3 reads CASSPSPSSYEQYF. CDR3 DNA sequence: TGTGCCAGCAGCCCGAGCCCCAGCTCCTACGAGCAGTACTTC.

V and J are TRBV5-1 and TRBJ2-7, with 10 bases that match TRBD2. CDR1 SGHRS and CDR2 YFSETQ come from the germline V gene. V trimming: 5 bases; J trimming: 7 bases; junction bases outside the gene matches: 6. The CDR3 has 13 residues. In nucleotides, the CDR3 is TGCGCCAGCAGGAGGACACTAGCGGGGGAGCAGTACTTC. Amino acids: CASRRTLAGEQYF. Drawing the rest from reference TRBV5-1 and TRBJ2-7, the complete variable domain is KAGVTQTPRYLIKTRGQQVTLSCSPISGHRSVSWYQQTPGQGLQFLFEYFSETQRNKGNFPGRFSGRQFSNSRSEMNVSTLELGDSALYLCASRRTLAGEQYFGPGTRLTVT.

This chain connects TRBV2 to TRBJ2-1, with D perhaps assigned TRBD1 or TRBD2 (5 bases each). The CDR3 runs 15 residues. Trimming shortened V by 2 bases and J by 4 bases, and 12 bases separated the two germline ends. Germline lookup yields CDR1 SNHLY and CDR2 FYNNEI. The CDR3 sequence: CASSESGTVYNEQFF. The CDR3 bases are TGTGCCAGCAGTGAATCGGGGACGGTTTACAATGAGCAGTTCTTC.

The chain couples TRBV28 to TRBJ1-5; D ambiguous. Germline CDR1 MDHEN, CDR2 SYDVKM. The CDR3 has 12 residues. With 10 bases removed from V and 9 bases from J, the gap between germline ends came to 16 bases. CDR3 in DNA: TGTGCCACCCCGACTGCCTCTAGGCCCCAGCATTTT. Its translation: CATPTASRPQHF. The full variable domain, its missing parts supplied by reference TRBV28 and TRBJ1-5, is DVKVTQSSRYLVKRTGEKVFLECVQDMDHENMFWYRQDPGLGLRLIYFSYDVKMKEKGDIPEGYSVSREKKERFSLILESASTNQTSMYLCATPTASRPQHFGDGTRLSIL.

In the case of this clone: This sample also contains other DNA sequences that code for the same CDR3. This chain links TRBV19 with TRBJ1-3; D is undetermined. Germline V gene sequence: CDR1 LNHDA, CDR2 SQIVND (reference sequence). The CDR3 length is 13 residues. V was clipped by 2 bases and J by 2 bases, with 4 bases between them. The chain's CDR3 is CASSIIAGNTIYF. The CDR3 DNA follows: TGTGCCAGTAGTATAATCGCTGGAAACACCATATATTTT.

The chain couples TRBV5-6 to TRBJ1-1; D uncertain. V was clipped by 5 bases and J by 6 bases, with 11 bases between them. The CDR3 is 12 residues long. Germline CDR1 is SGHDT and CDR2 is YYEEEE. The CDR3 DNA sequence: TGTGCCAGCAGTTTAGGGTTCGCTGAAGCTTTCTTT. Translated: CASSLGFAEAFF.

Written as DNA, the CDR3 is TGCGCCAGCAGCTTGGGCGGGGGTGTAGAGACCCAGTACTTC. Its protein product is CASSLGGGVETQYF. This chain links TRBV5-1 with TRBJ2-5; TRBD2 aligns across 7 bases. This CDR3 region has 14 residues. CDR1 and CDR2 (germline): SGHRS, YFSETQ. Germline trimming cut 0 bases from V and 4 bases from J; bases unmatched to any gene: 3.

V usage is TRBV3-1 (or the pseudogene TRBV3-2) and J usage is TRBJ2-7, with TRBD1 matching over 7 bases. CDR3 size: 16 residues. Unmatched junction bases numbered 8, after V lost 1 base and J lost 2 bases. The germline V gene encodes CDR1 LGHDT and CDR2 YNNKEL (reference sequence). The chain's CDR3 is CASSQVFGQGAYEQYF. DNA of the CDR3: TGTGCCAGCAGCCAAGTTTTTGGGCAGGGGGCCTACGAGCAGTACTTC.

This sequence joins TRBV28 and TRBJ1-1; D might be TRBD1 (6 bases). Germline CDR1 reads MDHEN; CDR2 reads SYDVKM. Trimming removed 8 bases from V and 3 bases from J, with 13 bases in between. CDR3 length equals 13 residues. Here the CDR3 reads CASRAGQYTEAFF. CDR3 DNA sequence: TGTGCCAGCCGGGCAGGACAGTACACTGAAGCTTTCTTT.

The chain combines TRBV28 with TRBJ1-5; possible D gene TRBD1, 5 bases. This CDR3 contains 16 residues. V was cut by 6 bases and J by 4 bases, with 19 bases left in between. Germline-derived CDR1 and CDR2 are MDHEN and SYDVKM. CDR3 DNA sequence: TGTGCCAGCAGACCCTCTCCAGGGAAAGGAAATCAGCCCCAGCATTTT. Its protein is CASRPSPGKGNQPQHF.

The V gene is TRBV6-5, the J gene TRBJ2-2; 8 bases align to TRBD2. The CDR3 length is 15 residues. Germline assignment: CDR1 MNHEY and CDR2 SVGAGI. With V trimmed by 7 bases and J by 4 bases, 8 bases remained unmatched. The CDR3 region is CASTYRGGPTGELFF. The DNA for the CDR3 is TGTGCCAGCACCTACCGGGGGGGTCCCACCGGGGAGCTGTTTTTT.

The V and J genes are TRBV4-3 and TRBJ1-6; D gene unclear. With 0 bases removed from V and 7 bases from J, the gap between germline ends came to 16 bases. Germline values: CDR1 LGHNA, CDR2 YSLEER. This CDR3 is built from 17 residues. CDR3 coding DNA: TGCGCCAGCAGCCAAGAGAGTTTTAGGCTTAGCAATTCACCCCTCCACTTT. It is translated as CASSQESFRLSNSPLHF.

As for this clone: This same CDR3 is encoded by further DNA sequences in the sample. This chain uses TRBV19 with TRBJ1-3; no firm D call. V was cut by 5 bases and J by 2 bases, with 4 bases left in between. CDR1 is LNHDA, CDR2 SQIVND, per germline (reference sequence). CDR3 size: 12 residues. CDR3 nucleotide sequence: TGTGCCAGTAGTCCCCCTGGAAACACCATATATTTT. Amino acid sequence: CASSPPGNTIYF.

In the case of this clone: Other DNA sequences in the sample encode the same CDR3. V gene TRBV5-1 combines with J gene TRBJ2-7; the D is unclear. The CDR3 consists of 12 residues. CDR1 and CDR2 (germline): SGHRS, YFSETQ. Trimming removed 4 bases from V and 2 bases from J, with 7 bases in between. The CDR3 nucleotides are TGCGCCAGCAGCCTGGGGACCTACGAGCAGTACTTC. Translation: CASSLGTYEQYF.

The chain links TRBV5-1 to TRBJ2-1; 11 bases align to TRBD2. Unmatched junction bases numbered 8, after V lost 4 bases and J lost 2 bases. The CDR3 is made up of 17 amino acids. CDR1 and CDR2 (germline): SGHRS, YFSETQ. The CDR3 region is CASSPAGTSGPYNEQFF. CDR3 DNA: TGCGCCAGCAGCCCAGCCGGGACTAGCGGCCCCTACAATGAGCAGTTCTTC.

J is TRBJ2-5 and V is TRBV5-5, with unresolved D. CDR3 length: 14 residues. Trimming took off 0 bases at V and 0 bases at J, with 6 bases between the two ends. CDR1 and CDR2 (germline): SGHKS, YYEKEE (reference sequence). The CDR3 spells CASSLGGYQETQYF. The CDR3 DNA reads TGTGCCAGCAGCTTGGGGGGTTACCAAGAGACCCAGTACTTC. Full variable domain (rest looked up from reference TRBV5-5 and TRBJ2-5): DAGVTQSPTHLIKTRGQQVTLRCSPISGHKSVSWYQQVLGQGPQFIFQYYEKEERGRGNFPDRFSARQFPNYSSELNVNALLLGDSALYLCASSLGGYQETQYFGPGTRLLVL.